This T cell receptor (beta chain) was observed in a study of blood T cell repertoires in COVID-19 (dated by TCRdb to 2018 to 2020). Background on the whole study: Collaborator samples came from the United States, Italy and Spain and covered acute and convalescent phases of COVID-19. Samples came from the ongoing ImmuneRACE study (first 160 participants) plus 1,254 subjects from 6 global collaborators. The sample metadata nearly always contained a de-identified subject ID, COVID-19 status, age in years and sex. The repertoires were released in a freely available public database meant as a resource for research on the immune response to SARS-CoV-2. Deeply sampled blood TCRbeta repertoires from subjects exposed to, actively infected with, or recovered from COVID-19 were included in the dataset. Where HLA class I and class II types were available, the types were taken from metadata supplied by the sample provider, not from assay-based typing. The prospective study material was composed of cDNA or gDNA derived from T cells, B-cell-depleted T cells, or PBMCs.

From cysteine to phenylalanine, the CDR3 is 16 amino acids long. CDR3 DNA is the only sequence kept; it has 48 bases, read in frame from the first base. From the germline V gene, CDR1 is KGHSH and CDR2 is LQKENI. Germline trimming amounts to 0 bases on V and 3 bases on J, with 4 as the count of junction bases outside the gene matches. Each collaborating institution followed its own protocols to collect whole blood in K2EDTA tubes. For TCRbeta analysis, collaborators shipped samples in one of three forms: frozen whole blood, isolated PBMCs, or DNA extracted from either of those sample types. As to this clone: Its antigen target is currently unknown. No much larger clone is present one base from it, and per-base qualities are unavailable.

TCRbeta CDR3 regions were amplified from genomic DNA by means of the immunoSEQ Assay, a bias-controlled multiplex PCR. In the paper's pipeline: Nucleated cell counts per sample were estimated from amplification of reference gene primers within the assay. Sequence reads were collapsed and filtered to measure the absolute abundance of every unique TCRbeta CDR3 rearrangement. Productive Simpson clonality was computed per sample as the square root of Simpson's diversity index over productive rearrangements. The table was pulled from immuneACCESS by TCRdb, which kept in-frame rearrangements only. Such tables lose some clones; where checked, under half of the loss comes from unresolved V genes, and the rest has no known cause. The V and J calls and clone size come from that table; D and trimming were worked out from the DNA. Counted in this sample were about 180,000 clones; 85% to 90% of them appeared once. The ten largest make up roughly 2.9% of the sample.

Paper-wide results and their limitations: Clinical and demographic metadata were provided uncurated, with the amount varying by source and participant.

The sequenced sample consisted of peripheral blood. The receptor chain draws on TRBV18 and TRBJ2-2, and 7 junctional nucleotides match TRBD2. This TCR came from a woman younger than 45 with active or convalescent COVID-19. The CDR3 reads CASSPPSSGYTGELFF. The nucleotide sequence is given as TGTGCCAGCTCACCACCGTCTAGCGGCTACACCGGGGAGCTGTTTTTT.